This entry features one T cell receptor (beta chain) sequence. Trimming removed 2 bases from V and 7 bases from J; junction bases left unmatched: 4. Germline V CDR1 and CDR2: SGHRS, YFSETQ. The CDR3 runs 14 residues. The entry originates in a study of T cell changes during pregnancy in multiple sclerosis. Clones were sequenced by immunoSEQ multiplex PCR, and TCRdb holds only the in-frame ones, with some missing. The sample carries tens of thousands of clones, 85% to 95% recorded once. This chain connects TRBV5-1 to TRBJ2-1; 9 nucleotides line up with TRBD2. The sequences come from CD4+ T cells from peripheral blood mononuclear cells, collected in the second trimester of pregnancy. The TCR originated in a female donor with multiple sclerosis, enrolled in a pregnancy study. CDR3 residues: CASSLGREGNEQFF. DNA for the CDR3: TGCGCCAGCAGCTTAGGGCGGGAGGGAAATGAGCAGTTCTTC. The whole variable domain, remainder taken from reference TRBV5-1 and TRBJ2-1, is KAGVTQTPRYLIKTRGQQVTLSCSPISGHRSVSWYQQTPGQGLQFLFEYFSETQRNKGNFPGRFSGRQFSNSRSEMNVSTLELGDSALYLCASSLGREGNEQFFGPGTRLTVL.